This T cell receptor beta chain came from a study of blood T cell repertoires in COVID-19. Study details: Researchers got acute and convalescent COVID-19 samples from the United States, Italy and Spain. The cDNA or gDNA used as material had been derived from T cells, B-cell-depleted T cells, or PBMCs.

Germline CDR1 LGHDT, CDR2 YNNKEL (reference sequence). CDR3 size: 13 residues. J was trimmed by 5 bases and V by 4 bases; bases with no gene match: 3. In the original analysis: Amplification with reference gene primers provided the estimates of nucleated cell counts. Using immunoSEQ multiplex PCR, the repertoire was profiled, and TCRdb retains in-frame clones only, with some absent. V, J and clone size derive from that table, while D and trimming were established from the DNA sequence. The sample contains tens of thousands of clones, over 75% of which appear only once. The receptor comes from a man aged 25 to 40 with active or convalescent COVID-19. V usage is TRBV3-1 (or the pseudogene TRBV3-2) and J usage is TRBJ2-5; 8 bases map to TRBD1. Sequencing input: peripheral blood. Here the CDR3 DNA reads TGTGCCAGCAGCCCAACAGGGGGGGAGACCCAGTACTTC. Protein: CASSPTGGETQYF.